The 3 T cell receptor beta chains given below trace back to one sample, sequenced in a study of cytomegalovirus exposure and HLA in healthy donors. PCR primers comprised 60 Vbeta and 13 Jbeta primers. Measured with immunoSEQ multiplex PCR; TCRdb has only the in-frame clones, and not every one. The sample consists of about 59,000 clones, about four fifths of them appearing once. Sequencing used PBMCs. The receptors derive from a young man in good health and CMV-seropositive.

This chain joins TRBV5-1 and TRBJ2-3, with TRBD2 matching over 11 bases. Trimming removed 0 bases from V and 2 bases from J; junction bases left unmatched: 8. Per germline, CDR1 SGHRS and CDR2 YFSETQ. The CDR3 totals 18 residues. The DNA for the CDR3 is TGCGCCAGCAGCTTGGATTCCGGGACTAGCGGTTTCACAGATACGCAGTATTTT. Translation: CASSLDSGTSGFTDTQYF.

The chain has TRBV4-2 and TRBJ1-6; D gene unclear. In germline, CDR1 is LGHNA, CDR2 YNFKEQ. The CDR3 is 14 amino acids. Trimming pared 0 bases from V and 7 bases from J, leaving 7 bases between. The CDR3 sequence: CASSQDLQNSPLHF. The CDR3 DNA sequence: TGTGCCAGCAGCCAAGATCTTCAGAATTCACCCCTCCACTTT.

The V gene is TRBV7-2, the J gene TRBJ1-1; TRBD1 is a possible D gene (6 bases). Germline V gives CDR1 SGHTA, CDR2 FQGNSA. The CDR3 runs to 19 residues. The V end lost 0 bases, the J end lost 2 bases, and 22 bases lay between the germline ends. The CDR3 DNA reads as TGTGCCAGCAGCTTAGCGGCCAGGGGAGTAAGCCGACGAAACACTGAAGCTTTCTTT. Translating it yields CASSLAARGVSRRNTEAFF.